What follows are 21 T cell receptor beta chains derived from one specimen sequenced in a study of identical twins. MiXCR, run by TCRdb on the 5' RACE reads, gives a single entry per CDR3 protein. Found here are over 600,000 distinct CDR3 sequences, 21% of them singletons; the top ten hold more than 4%. These sequences were also reported in another study, on T cells expressing NK-cell markers.

Sequenced material: PBMCs. These receptors were obtained from a woman between 18 and 29 years old in good health.

In its sample, this clonotype was seen many times. J is TRBJ2-3 and V is TRBV7-2, with 7 positions matching TRBD1. This CDR3 is 14 amino acids long. The junction had 2 bases not matched to a gene; V was cut back by 5 bases and J by 0 bases. CDR1 and CDR2 from the germline V gene are SGHTA and FQGNSA. CDR3 residues: CASSLQGSTDTQYF. As DNA, the CDR3 is TGTGCCAGCAGCCTACAGGGGAGCACAGATACGCAGTATTTT.

The chain links TRBV7-9 to TRBJ2-3; D is perhaps TRBD1 (5 bases). The V end was cut by 0 bases, the J end by 5 bases, with 12 bases between. The CDR3 runs to 15 residues. From germline, CDR1 is SEHNR and CDR2 FQNEAQ (reference sequence). CDR3 DNA: TGTGCCAGCAGCTTAGCAGGGGTGAAGTTAGATACGCAGTATTTT. It specifies CASSLAGVKLDTQYF.

This chain connects TRBV20-1 to TRBJ2-5; D not resolved. Germline lookup yields CDR1 DFQATT and CDR2 SNEGSKA (reference sequence). The CDR3 is 14 amino acids. V lost 4 bases and J lost 2, with 14 bases in between. The CDR3 bases are TGCAGTGCTACCGGCCCGGGCCTACAAGAGACCCAGTACTTC. This codes for CSATGPGLQETQYF.

A few counts support this clonotype. This rearrangement joins TRBV6-1 to TRBJ2-3; D may be TRBD1 (6 bases). Trimming shortened V by 5 bases and J by 2 bases, and 23 bases separated the two germline ends. Germline V gives CDR1 MNHNS, CDR2 SASEGT. This CDR3 is built from 18 residues. CDR3 sequence reads: CASSLESEQGLPTDTQYF. The CDR3 region has the DNA TGTGCCAGCAGTCTAGAATCCGAACAGGGTCTACCCACAGATACGCAGTATTTT.

This CDR3 reads CSADAGTDAYEQYF. The CDR3 DNA reads as TGCAGCGCCGACGCCGGGACGGATGCCTACGAGCAGTACTTC. The chain joins TRBV29-1 to TRBJ2-7, with D possibly called TRBD1 or TRBD2 (5 bases each). With 7 bases removed from V and 2 bases from J, the gap between germline ends came to 18 bases. Germline CDR1 reads SQVTM; CDR2 reads ANQGSEA. The CDR3 extends over 14 amino acids.

The chain's CDR3 is CASSSHGGTGELFF. Written as DNA, the CDR3 is TGTGCCAGCAGCTCACATGGAGGGACCGGGGAGCTGTTTTTT. V gene TRBV7-2 combines with J gene TRBJ2-2; D is possibly TRBD2 (6 bases). Germline-derived CDR1 and CDR2 are SGHTA and FQGNSA. There are 14 residues in the CDR3. Trimming took 4 bases from V and 5 from J, leaving 11 bases between them.

This chain uses TRBV20-1 with TRBJ2-1; D may be TRBD1 (5 bases). The V gene lost 6 bases and the J gene lost 6 bases, with 15 bases spanning the gap. CDR1 is DFQATT, CDR2 SNEGSKA, per germline (reference sequence). This CDR3 has 13 amino acids. Here the CDR3 DNA reads TGCAGTGCCGCTCCGGACAAACCCAATGAGCAGTTCTTC. Its protein is CSAAPDKPNEQFF.

The chain recombines TRBV7-9 with TRBJ2-4; the D call may be TRBD1 or TRBD2 (5 bases each). The length of the CDR3 is 14 residues. Trimming shortened V by 5 bases and J by 5 bases, and 13 bases separated the two germline ends. Germline lookup yields CDR1 SEHNR and CDR2 FQNEAQ (reference sequence). CDR3 nucleotide sequence: TGTGCCAGCAGCCTGGGACGCGGTCAAAACATTCAGTACTTC. The encoded protein is CASSLGRGQNIQYF.

This clonotype was detected once. The V gene is TRBV6-1, the J gene TRBJ1-3, with D possibly TRBD1 on 5 matching bases. The CDR3 consists of 17 residues. The V gene lost 5 bases and the J gene lost 2 bases, with 19 bases spanning the gap. The germline CDR1 and CDR2 sequences are MNHNS and SASEGT. CDR3 DNA sequence: TGTGCCAGCAGTCGTTCCTCCAGGGCCTGGACTGGAAACACCATATATTTT. Its translation is CASSRSSRAWTGNTIYF.

This clonotype has only a few counts. V and J are TRBV20-1 and TRBJ2-4; no definite D call. Trimming removed 2 bases from V and 7 bases from J, with 9 bases in between. Germline values: CDR1 DFQATT, CDR2 SNEGSKA (reference sequence). The CDR3 runs 12 residues. The DNA of the CDR3 is TGCAGTGCTAGACAGGTCCAGAACATTCAGTACTTC. Translated, it gives CSARQVQNIQYF.

This clonotype was observed a handful of times. The J gene is TRBJ2-5, the V gene TRBV11-2, with a possible D match to TRBD1 (7 bases). In germline, CDR1 is SGHAT, CDR2 FQNNGV. The CDR3 extends over 14 amino acids. V lost 6 bases to trimming and J lost 5 bases, with 16 bases between them. CDR3 residues: CASSFSTGRETQYF. The CDR3 nucleotides are TGTGCCAGCAGTTTCTCGACAGGGAGGGAGACCCAGTACTTC.

The V call is TRBV9, the J call TRBJ2-4; D possibly matches TRBD1 or TRBD2 (6 bases each). Trimming removed 4 bases at V and 0 bases at J, with 14 bases between. The CDR3 contains 16 residues. Germline CDR1 reads SGDLS; CDR2 reads YYNGEE. The CDR3 loop is CASSPRGAVAKNIQYF. Here the CDR3 DNA reads TGTGCCAGCAGCCCTAGGGGGGCTGTAGCCAAAAACATTCAGTACTTC.

This clonotype was detected many times. The chain has TRBV20-1 and TRBJ2-7; tentatively, D is TRBD1 (5 bases). Germline V lookup: CDR1 DFQATT, CDR2 SNEGSKA (reference sequence). The CDR3 totals 15 residues. Between the trimmed V and J ends, which lost 0 bases and 0 bases, there was a span of 12 bases. CDR3 DNA sequence: TGCAGTGCTAGAGATCCCAGGGCCCGCTCCTACGAGCAGTACTTC. Its protein product is CSARDPRARSYEQYF.

This clonotype appeared many times. V is TRBV10-3 and J is TRBJ1-6; D unresolved. The V gene lost 5 bases and the J gene lost 11 bases, with 13 bases spanning the gap. The CDR3 is 13 residues long. Germline CDR1 ENHRY, CDR2 SYGVKD. CDR3 sequence reads: CAISRHSGPPLHF. CDR3 bases: TGTGCCATCAGTAGGCATTCGGGCCCACCCCTCCACTTT.

This clonotype has a count of ten or more. V and J are TRBV7-8 and TRBJ2-5; TRBD1 agrees at 8 bases. The CDR3 is 15 residues long. Germline CDR1 is SGHVS and CDR2 is FQNEAQ. V shed 5 bases, J shed 5 bases, and the junction held 10 bases outside the gene matches. CDR3 in DNA: TGTGCCAGCAGCAAGGAACAGGGGGGTGGTGAGACCCAGTACTTC. As protein: CASSKEQGGGETQYF.

This sequence joins TRBV7-8 and TRBJ2-3; maybe TRBD2 (6 bases). This CDR3 region has 16 residues. Germline CDR1 SGHVS, CDR2 FQNEAQ. V lost 0 bases, J lost 2 bases, and 12 bases lay in between. The CDR3 nucleotides read TGTGCCAGCAGCTTAGCTGCTGCGGGAATCACAGATACGCAGTATTTT. Amino acid sequence: CASSLAAAGITDTQYF.

The rearrangement links TRBV7-2 to TRBJ2-7, with 7 bases fitting TRBD1. After removal of 7 bases from V and 0 bases from J, the junction contained 6 bases not matched to a gene. CDR1 is SGHTA and CDR2 is FQGNSA in the germline V gene. The CDR3 contains 14 residues. In DNA, the CDR3 is TGTGCCAGCACGCAGGACAGGCGCTCCTACGAGCAGTACTTC. It codes for CASTQDRRSYEQYF.

Only a few counts were recorded for this clonotype. The J gene is TRBJ2-2, the V gene TRBV5-1; 8 nucleotides line up with TRBD2. CDR3 size: 14 residues. Germline CDR1 reads SGHRS; CDR2 reads YFSETQ. The V and J ends lost 3 bases and 9 bases, in that order; junction bases with no gene match: 7. CDR3 nucleotide sequence: TGCGCCAGCAGCTCCGGGACTAGGGCCTGGGAGCTGTTTTTT. Amino acid sequence: CASSSGTRAWELFF. The variable domain in full, completed from reference TRBV5-1 and TRBJ2-2, reads KAGVTQTPRYLIKTRGQQVTLSCSPISGHRSVSWYQQTPGQGLQFLFEYFSETQRNKGNFPGRFSGRQFSNSRSEMNVSTLELGDSALYLCASSSGTRAWELFFGEGSRLTVL.

J is TRBJ2-5 and V is TRBV7-2; D possibly corresponds to TRBD1 (6 bases). Trimming left V 7 bases short and J 4 bases short, with 13 bases between. Germline CDR1 is SGHTA and CDR2 is FQGNSA. CDR3 length: 13 amino acids. The CDR3 spells CASTREGGETQYF. The CDR3 nucleotides read TGTGCCAGCACGCGCGAAGGGGGAGAGACCCAGTACTTC.

V usage is TRBV5-5 and J usage is TRBJ2-1, with D possibly called TRBD1 or TRBD2 (5 bases each). The V gene's germline CDR1 is SGHKS and CDR2 YYEKEE (reference sequence). The CDR3 consists of 13 residues. The V end was cut by 5 bases, the J end by 8 bases, with 14 bases between. CDR3 in amino acids: CASSFGWGYEQFF. CDR3 sequence (DNA): TGTGCCAGCAGTTTTGGGTGGGGGTATGAGCAGTTCTTC.

The chain couples TRBV29-1 to TRBJ2-5, with 12 bases lining up with TRBD1. J gave up 5 bases and V 7 bases, and 11 bases lay outside the gene matches. The CDR3 covers 15 residues. Germline V gives CDR1 SQVTM, CDR2 ANQGSEA. CDR3 sequence (DNA): TGCAGCGCCAGGACCGGGACAGGGGGCGCGGAGACCCAGTACTTC. The encoded protein is CSARTGTGGAETQYF.